This T cell receptor beta chain came from a study of CD8+ T cells in alopecia areata. Across the whole study: Treated patients received severity scores based on the percentage of scalp area affected. Study observations and caveats: There were many expanded lesional clones persisting in scalp and blood during tofacitinib.

Turning to this clone: Its antigen is undetermined.

Per the germline V gene, CDR1 is SGHTA and CDR2 is FQGNSA. V dropped 6 bases and J dropped 10 bases, with 13 bases sitting between them. The CDR3 loop spans 13 amino acids. Treatment described: oral pan-JAK inhibitor, 5-10 mg twice daily. Alopecia areata patients provided lesional scalp punch biopsies and peripheral blood. After isolation, RNA underwent reverse transcription to generate cDNA as the sequencing template. Sequenced by immunoSEQ multiplex PCR; TCRdb stores in-frame clones only, minus some. The sample has about 190,000 clones; over 60% are singletons. This TCR was sampled from a human donor with alopecia areata. V and J are TRBV7-2 and TRBJ1-6, with D possibly TRBD1 on 5 matching bases. The sample consisted of CD4+ T cells sorted from blood, taken at week 4, from a patient treated with tofacitinib. The CDR3 nucleotides are TGTGCCAGCAGTCCCCATCAGGGATCACCCCTCCACTTT. Residues: CASSPHQGSPLHF.